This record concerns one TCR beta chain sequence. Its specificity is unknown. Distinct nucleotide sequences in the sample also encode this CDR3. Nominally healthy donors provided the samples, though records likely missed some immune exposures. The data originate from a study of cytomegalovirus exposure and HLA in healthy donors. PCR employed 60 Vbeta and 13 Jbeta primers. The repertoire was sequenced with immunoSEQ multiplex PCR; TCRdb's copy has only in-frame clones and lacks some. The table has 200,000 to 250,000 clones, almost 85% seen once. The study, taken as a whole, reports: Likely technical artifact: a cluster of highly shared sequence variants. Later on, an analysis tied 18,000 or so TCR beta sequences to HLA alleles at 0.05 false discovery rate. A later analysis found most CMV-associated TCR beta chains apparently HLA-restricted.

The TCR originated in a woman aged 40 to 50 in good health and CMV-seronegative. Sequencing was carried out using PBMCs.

In DNA form, the CDR3 reads TGTGCCAGCAGTTACTCGTCGGGTCGGGGTACAGATACGCAGTATTTT. This translates into CASSYSSGRGTDTQYF. The genes are TRBV6-5 and TRBJ2-3, with D tentatively TRBD2 (5 bases). This CDR3 has 16 amino acids. In germline, CDR1 is MNHEY, CDR2 SVGAGI. V was pared by 0 bases and J by 3 bases, with 13 bases between.